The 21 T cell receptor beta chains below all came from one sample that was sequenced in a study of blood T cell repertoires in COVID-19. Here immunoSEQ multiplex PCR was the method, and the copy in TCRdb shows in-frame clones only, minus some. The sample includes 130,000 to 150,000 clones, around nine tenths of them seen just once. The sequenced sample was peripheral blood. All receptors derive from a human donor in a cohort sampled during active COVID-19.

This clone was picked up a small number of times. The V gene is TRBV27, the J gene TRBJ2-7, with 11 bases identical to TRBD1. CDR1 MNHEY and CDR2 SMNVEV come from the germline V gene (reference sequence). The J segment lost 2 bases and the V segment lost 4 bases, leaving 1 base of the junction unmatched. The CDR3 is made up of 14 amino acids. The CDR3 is CASSSGQGAYEQYF. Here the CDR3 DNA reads TGTGCCAGCAGTTCGGGACAGGGGGCCTACGAGCAGTACTTC.

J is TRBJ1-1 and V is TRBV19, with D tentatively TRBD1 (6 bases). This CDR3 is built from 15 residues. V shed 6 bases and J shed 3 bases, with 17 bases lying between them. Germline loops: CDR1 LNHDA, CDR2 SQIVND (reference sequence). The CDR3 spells CASSTAAGVDTEAFF. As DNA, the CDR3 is TGTGCCAGTAGCACCGCCGCAGGGGTGGACACTGAAGCTTTCTTT. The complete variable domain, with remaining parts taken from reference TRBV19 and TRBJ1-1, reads DGGITQSPKYLFRKEGQNVTLSCEQNLNHDAMYWYRQDPGQGLRLIYYSQIVNDFQKGDIAEGYSVSREKKESFPLTVTSAQKNPTAFYLCASSTAAGVDTEAFFGQGTRLTVV.

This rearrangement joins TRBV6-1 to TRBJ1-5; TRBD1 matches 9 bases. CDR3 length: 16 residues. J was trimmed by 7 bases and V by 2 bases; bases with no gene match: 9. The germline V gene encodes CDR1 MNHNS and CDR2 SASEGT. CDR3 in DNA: TGTGCCAGCAGTGAACAGGGACAGGGCCGGGGACAGCCCCAGCATTTT. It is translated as CASSEQGQGRGQPQHF.

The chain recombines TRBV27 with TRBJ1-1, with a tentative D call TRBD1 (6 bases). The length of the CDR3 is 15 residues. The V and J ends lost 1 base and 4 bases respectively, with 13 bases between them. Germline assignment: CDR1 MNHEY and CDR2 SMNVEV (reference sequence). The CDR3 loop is CASSLLGGRATEAFF. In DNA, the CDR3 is TGTGCCAGCAGTTTATTGGGGGGGCGGGCCACTGAAGCTTTCTTT.

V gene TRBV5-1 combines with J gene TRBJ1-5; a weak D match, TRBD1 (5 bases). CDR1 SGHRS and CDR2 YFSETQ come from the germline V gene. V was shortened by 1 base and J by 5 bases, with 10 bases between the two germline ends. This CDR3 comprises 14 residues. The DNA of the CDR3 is TGCGCCAGCAGCTTGCACGGGGGGGATCAGCCCCAGCATTTT. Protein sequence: CASSLHGGDQPQHF.

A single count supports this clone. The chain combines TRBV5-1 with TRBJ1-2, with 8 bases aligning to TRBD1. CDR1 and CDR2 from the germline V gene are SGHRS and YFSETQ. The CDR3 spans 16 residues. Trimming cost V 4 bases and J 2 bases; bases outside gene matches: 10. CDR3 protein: CASSPGAGGWNYGYTF. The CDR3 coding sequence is TGCGCCAGCAGCCCGGGGGCAGGGGGCTGGAACTATGGCTACACCTTC.

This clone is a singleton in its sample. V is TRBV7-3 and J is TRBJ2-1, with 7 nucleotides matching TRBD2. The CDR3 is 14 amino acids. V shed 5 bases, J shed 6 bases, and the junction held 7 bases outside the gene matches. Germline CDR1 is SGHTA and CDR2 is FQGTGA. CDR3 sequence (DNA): TGTGCCAGCAGCGAAACTAGCGATCCCAATGAGCAGTTCTTC. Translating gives CASSETSDPNEQFF. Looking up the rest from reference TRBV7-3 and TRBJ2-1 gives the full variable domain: GAGVSQTPSNKVTEKGKYVELRCDPISGHTALYWYRQSLGQGPEFLIYFQGTGAADDSGLPNDRFFAVRPEGSVSTLKIQRTERGDSAVYLCASSETSDPNEQFFGPGTRLTVL.

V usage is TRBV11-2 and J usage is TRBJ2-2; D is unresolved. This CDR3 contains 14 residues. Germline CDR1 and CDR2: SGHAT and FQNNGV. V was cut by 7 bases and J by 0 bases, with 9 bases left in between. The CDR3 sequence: CASTADSNTGELFF. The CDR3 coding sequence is TGTGCCAGCACCGCTGACTCGAACACCGGGGAGCTGTTTTTT.

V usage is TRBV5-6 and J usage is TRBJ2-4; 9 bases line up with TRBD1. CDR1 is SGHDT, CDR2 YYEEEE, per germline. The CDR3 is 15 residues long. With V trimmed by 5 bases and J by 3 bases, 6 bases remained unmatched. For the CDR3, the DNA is TGTGCCAGCAGACCCGGGACAGGGAACAAAAACATTCAGTACTTC. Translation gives CASRPGTGNKNIQYF.

CDR3 sequence: CASSPIGGGETQYF. For the CDR3, the DNA is TGTGCCAGCAGCCCAATCGGGGGGGGAGAGACCCAGTACTTC. V gene TRBV11-2 combines with J gene TRBJ2-5, with 8 bases that match TRBD2. CDR1 and CDR2 from the germline V gene are SGHAT and FQNNGV. This CDR3 has 14 residues. V lost 5 bases and J lost 4; bases outside the gene matches: 6.

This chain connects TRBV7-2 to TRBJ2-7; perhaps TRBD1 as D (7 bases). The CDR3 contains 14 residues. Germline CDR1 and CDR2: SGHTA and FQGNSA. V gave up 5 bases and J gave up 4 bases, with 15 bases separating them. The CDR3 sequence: CASSGSGGLYEQYF. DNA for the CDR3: TGTGCCAGCAGCGGCTCAGGGGGGCTATACGAGCAGTACTTC.

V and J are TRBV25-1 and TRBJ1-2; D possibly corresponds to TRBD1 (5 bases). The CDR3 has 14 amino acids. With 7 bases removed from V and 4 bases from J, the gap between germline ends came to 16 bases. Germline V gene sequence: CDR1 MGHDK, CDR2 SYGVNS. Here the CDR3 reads CASTLREGCYGYTF. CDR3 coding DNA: TGTGCCAGCACTCTCAGGGAGGGCTGCTATGGCTACACCTTC.

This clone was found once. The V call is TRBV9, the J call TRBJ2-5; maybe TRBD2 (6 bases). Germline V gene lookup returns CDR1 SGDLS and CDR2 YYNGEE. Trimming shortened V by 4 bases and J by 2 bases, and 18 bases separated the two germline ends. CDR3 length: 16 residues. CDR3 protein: CASSSGWGVRQETQYF. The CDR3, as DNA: TGTGCCAGCAGCTCCGGGTGGGGGGTGCGTCAAGAGACCCAGTACTTC.

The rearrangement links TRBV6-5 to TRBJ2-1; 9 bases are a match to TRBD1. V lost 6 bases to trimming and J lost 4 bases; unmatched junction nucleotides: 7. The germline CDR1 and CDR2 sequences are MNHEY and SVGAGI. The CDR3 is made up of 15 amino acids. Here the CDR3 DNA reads TGTGCCAGCAGCTATGACAGGGGGGCTTACAATGAGCAGTTCTTC. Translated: CASSYDRGAYNEQFF.

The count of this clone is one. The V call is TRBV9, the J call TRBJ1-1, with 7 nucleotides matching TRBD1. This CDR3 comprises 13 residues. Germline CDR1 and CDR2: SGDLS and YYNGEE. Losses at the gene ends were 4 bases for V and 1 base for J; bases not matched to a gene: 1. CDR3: CASSQGGNTEAFF. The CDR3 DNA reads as TGTGCCAGCAGCCAGGGGGGGAACACTGAAGCTTTCTTT.

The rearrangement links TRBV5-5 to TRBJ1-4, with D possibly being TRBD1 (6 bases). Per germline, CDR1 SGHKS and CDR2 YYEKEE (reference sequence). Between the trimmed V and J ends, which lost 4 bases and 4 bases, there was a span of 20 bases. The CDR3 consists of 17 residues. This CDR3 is CASSTLPTGSGNEKLFF. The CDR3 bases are TGTGCCAGCAGCACCCTCCCCACAGGGTCGGGTAATGAAAAACTGTTTTTT.

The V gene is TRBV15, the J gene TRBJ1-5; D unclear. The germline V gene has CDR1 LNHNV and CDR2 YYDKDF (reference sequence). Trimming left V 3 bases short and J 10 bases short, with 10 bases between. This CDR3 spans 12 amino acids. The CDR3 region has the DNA TGTGCCACCAGCAGCTTTGAGCAACCCCAGCATTTT. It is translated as CATSSFEQPQHF.

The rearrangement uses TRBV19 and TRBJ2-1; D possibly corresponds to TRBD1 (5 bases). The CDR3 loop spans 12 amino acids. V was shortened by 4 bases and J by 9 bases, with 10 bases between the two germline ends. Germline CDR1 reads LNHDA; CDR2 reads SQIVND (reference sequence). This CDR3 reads CASSRTSREQFF. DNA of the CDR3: TGTGCCAGTAGTAGGACATCGCGTGAGCAGTTCTTC.

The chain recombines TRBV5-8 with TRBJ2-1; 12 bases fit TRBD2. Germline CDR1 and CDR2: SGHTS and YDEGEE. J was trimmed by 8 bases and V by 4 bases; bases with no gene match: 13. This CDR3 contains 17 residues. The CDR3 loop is CASSPLAGGPGSDEQFF. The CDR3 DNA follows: TGTGCCAGCAGCCCTCTAGCGGGGGGGCCTGGGTCAGATGAGCAGTTCTTC.

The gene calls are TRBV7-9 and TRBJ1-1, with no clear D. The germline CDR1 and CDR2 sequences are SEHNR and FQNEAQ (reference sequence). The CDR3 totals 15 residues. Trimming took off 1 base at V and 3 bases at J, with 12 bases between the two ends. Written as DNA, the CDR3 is TGTGCCAGCAGCTTAGTTTGGCCAGCGCACACTGAAGCTTTCTTT. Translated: CASSLVWPAHTEAFF. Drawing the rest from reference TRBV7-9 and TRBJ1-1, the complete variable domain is DTGVSQNPRHKITKRGQNVTFRCDPISEHNRLYWYRQTLGQGPEFLTYFQNEAQLEKSRLLSDRFSAERPKGSFSTLEIQRTEQGDSAMYLCASSLVWPAHTEAFFGQGTRLTVV.

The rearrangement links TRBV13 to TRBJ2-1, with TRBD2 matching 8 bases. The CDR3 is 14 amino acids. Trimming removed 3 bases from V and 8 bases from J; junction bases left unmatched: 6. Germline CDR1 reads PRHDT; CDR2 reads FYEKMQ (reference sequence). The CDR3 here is CASSFAGGGYEQFF. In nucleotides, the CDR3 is TGTGCCAGCAGCTTCGCGGGGGGAGGGTATGAGCAGTTCTTC.